This T cell receptor beta chain was sequenced for a study of somatic mutations in T cells in chronic GVHD (dated by TCRdb to 2020 to 2022). Isolated genomic DNA was used for TCRbeta deep sequencing. TCRbeta CDR3 sequencing and initial data processing were performed with the immunoSEQ assay as a commercial service. In the authors' own workflow: Reads were demultiplexed, adapter and primer sequences removed, similar clones merged by frequency-ratio clustering, and V, D, J genes annotated with IMGT. Held by TCRdb, this immuneACCESS table contains in-frame sequences only and omits some clones. Under half of the omission traces to an unresolved V gene where checked; the cause of the rest is unknown. V and J calls and clone size are those listed in that table; D and trimming were worked out from the DNA. The sample profile shows fewer than 2,000 clones; 50% to 70% of them were found once. In total, the top ten clones hold approximately 59% of the sample.

On this clone: Its specific antigen is unknown. The record has no base qualities; no much larger clone is one base away.

From the cysteine up to the phenylalanine, the CDR3 has a length of 15 residues. Just the 45-base CDR3 DNA is kept, in frame starting at base 1. Trimming takes 6 bases off V and 0 bases off J; junction bases not matched to a gene: 6. From the germline V gene (reference sequence), CDR1 is SEHNR and CDR2 is FQNEAQ. For sorting, staining was done with anti-CD3, anti-CD4, anti-CD8 and a Vbeta20 antibody from the IOTest Beta Mark kit on a FACSAria III, reaching purity above 97%. Peripheral blood was drawn into sodium heparin tubes, and mononuclear cells were separated by Ficoll-Paque PLUS density gradient centrifugation. CD4+ Vbeta20+, CD4+ Vbeta20-, and CD8+ T cell fractions were FACS-sorted before TCRbeta deep sequencing.

The rearrangement combines TRBV7-9 with TRBJ2-3, with TRBD2 identical over 7 junction bases. The sample consisted of CD8+ T cells from blood. The clonotype comes from a male patient aged 50 to 60 with chronic graft-versus-host disease. Post transplant, some T cells may arise from the graft donor. At the DNA level, the sequence is TGTGCCAGCAGTTATTCGACTAGCAGCACAGATACGCAGTATTTT. The translation is CASSYSTSSTDTQYF. The full variable domain, with segments outside the CDR3 supplied by the reference TRBV7-9 and TRBJ2-3 proteins, appears as DTGVSQNPRHKITKRGQNVTFRCDPISEHNRLYWYRQTLGQGPEFLTYFQNEAQLEKSRLLSDRFSAERPKGSFSTLEIQRTEQGDSAMYLCASSYSTSSTDTQYFGPGTRLTVL.